This T cell receptor beta chain was identified during a study of regulatory T cells in long-lasting Graves disease. Study-level findings and limits: There were preferences for TRBV28, TRBJ1-2 and TRBJ2-5 in persistent disease.

Germline lookup yields CDR1 SGHTA and CDR2 FQGNSA. The V and J ends lost 0 bases and 0 bases respectively, with 6 bases between them. CDR3 length equals 14 residues. Indicated time point: newly diagnosed GD, antithyroid drugs for less than 3 months. TCR sequences were obtained from RNA taken from PBMCs. The collection involved drawing roughly 10 milliliters of peripheral blood into EDTA tubes. This clonotype was recorded many times. Its antigen is unknown. Libraries of TCR beta came from iRepertoire HTBI primers plus Arm-PCR of CDR3 regions. TCRdb re-called the multiplex PCR reads through MiXCR, storing one row per CDR3 protein. The sample lists around 480,000 distinct CDR3 sequences, 16% occurring once. These same data were also listed under a study on T cells in Graves' hyperthyroidism and ophthalmopathy. From that report: Exclusion of patients followed from uncontrolled infection, other autoimmune disease, pregnancy or lactation. With the HTBI primer set, the TCR CDR3 went through a first round of RT-PCR.

The rearrangement links TRBV7-2 to TRBJ2-7; D is tentatively TRBD1 or TRBD2 (5 bases each). The source of this sequence is a man in his forties or fifties with Graves disease. Sample: peripheral blood mononuclear cells (PBMCs), taken at new diagnosis, from a patient treated with antithyroid drugs. The CDR3 loop reads CASSLAGTSYEQYF. In nucleotides, the CDR3 is TGTGCCAGCAGCTTAGCGGGGACCTCCTACGAGCAGTACTTC.